This T cell receptor (beta chain) was found in a study of OX40 agonist ivuxolimab in advanced cancers. Study background: From about 23 to 85 years was the age range, with a mean of around 60 years, and 65% to 90% were male.

The study's findings and limits: At 0.1 to 3.0 mg/kg and by week 6, clonal expansion occurred in CD4+ and CD8+ blood T cells. On average, a greater number of expanded clones characterised CD8+ T cells relative to CD4+.

The protocol was immunoSEQ multiplex PCR, while the TCRdb copy is restricted to in-frame clones and leaves out a portion. The data show some 74,000 clones, with 70% to 90% seen just once and less than 4.5% held by the top ten. Germline V gene data show CDR1 as MNHNY and CDR2 as SVGAGI (reference sequence). The trim removed 6 bases at V and 2 bases at J, leaving 4 bases unmatched. This CDR3 has 15 residues. Remarks on this clone: Its antigen is undetermined.

This chain links TRBV6-6 with TRBJ2-2, with 9 bases fitting TRBD2. The receptor comes from an adult with an advanced solid tumor such as melanoma, head and neck, liver or kidney cancer. The source material was CD4+ or CD8+ T cells sorted from blood, sampled in a trial of the OX40 agonist ivuxolimab. CDR3 bases: TGTGCCAGCAGCGATAGCGGGGGCAACACCGGGGAGCTGTTTTTT. Its translation: CASSDSGGNTGELFF.